The following is a T cell receptor (beta chain) sequence with its context. Its antigen is not identified. V lost 5 bases and J 3 bases, leaving 7 bases between the germline ends. CDR1 and CDR2 (germline): SQVTM, ANQGSEA. This CDR3 has 11 amino acids. This sample was included in a study of identical twins. Template switching (which added a universal primer site) was used, and cDNA carried unique molecular identifiers. MiXCR, run by TCRdb on the 5' RACE reads, gives a single entry per CDR3 protein. This table holds around 300,000 distinct CDR3 sequences, 6.5% to 9.5% found once. Study-wide results and limits: Carriage of fewer insertions was seen in abundant cord blood beta clonotypes, whereas memory repertoires showed none. The conclusions drew on cross-sectional statistical analysis instead of tracking the same donors.

The sample was also reused in another study, on yellow fever vaccine responses in identical twins.

This TCR derives from a woman younger than 30 in good health. The specimen was memory (CD45RO+) T cells sorted from blood. The chain carries TRBV29-1 and TRBJ2-5; no definite D call. This chain's CDR3 is CSVNRKETQYF. CDR3 in DNA: TGCAGCGTTAACAGAAAAGAGACCCAGTACTTC.